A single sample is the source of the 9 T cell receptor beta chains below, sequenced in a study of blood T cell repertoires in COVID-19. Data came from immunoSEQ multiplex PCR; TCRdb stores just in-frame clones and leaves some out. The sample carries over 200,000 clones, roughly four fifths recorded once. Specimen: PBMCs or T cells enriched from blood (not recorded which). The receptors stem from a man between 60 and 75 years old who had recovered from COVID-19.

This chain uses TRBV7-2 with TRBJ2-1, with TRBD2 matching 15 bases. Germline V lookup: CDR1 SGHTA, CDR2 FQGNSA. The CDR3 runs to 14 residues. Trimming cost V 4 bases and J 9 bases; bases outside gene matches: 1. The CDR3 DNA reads TGTGCCAGCAGCTGGACTAGCGGGAGGGGTGAGCAGTTCTTC. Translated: CASSWTSGRGEQFF.

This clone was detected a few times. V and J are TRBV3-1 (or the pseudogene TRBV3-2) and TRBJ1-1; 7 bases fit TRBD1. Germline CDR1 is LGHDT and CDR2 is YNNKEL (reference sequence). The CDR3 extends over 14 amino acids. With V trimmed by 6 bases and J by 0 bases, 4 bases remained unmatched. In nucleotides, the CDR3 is TGTGCCAGCAGGGAACAGGGGCTGAACACTGAAGCTTTCTTT. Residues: CASREQGLNTEAFF.

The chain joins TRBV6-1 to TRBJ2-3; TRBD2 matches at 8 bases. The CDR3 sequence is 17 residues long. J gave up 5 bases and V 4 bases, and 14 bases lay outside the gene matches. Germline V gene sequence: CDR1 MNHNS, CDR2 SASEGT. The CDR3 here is CASSVPEPGTRGDTQYF. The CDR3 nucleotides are TGTGCCAGCAGTGTACCCGAACCAGGGACTAGGGGAGATACGCAGTATTTT.

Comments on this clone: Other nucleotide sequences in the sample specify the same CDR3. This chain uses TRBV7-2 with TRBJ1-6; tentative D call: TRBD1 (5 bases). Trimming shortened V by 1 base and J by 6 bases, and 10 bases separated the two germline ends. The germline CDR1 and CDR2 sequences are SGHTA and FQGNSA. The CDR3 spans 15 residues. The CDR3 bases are TGTGCCAGCAGCTTAGGGCAGGGAGGTAATTCACCCCTCCACTTT. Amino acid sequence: CASSLGQGGNSPLHF.

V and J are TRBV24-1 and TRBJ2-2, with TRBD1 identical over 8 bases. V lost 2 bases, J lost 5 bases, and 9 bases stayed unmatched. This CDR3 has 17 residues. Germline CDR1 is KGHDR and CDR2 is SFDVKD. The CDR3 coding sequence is TGTGCCACCAGTGATTCTCAGGGGGCCCCAAGGACCGGGGAGCTGTTTTTT. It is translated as CATSDSQGAPRTGELFF.

The CDR3 DNA reads as TGTGCCACCAGCAGAGGAACTCGAGAAGCTTTCTTT. Translated: CATSRGTREAFF. V gene TRBV15 combines with J gene TRBJ1-1; D not certain. This CDR3 comprises 12 residues. V was trimmed by 1 base and J by 8 bases, leaving 8 bases between them. Germline V gene data show CDR1 as LNHNV and CDR2 as YYDKDF (reference sequence).

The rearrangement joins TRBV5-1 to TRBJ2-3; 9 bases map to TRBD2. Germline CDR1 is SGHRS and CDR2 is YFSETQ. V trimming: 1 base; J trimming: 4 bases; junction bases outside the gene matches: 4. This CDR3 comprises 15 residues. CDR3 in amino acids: CASSLTGTSPDTQYF. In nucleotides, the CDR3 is TGCGCCAGCAGCTTGACCGGGACTAGCCCAGATACGCAGTATTTT.

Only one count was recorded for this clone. The DNA for the CDR3 is TGTGCCAGCAGCTTGGACAGGGGATCCCAGCCCCAGCATTTT. Residues: CASSLDRGSQPQHF. The genes are TRBV7-6 and TRBJ1-5; 9 nucleotides match TRBD1. The CDR3 consists of 14 residues. The germline V gene encodes CDR1 SGHVS and CDR2 FNYEAQ. V dropped 3 bases and J dropped 7; count of bases not matched to a gene: 4.

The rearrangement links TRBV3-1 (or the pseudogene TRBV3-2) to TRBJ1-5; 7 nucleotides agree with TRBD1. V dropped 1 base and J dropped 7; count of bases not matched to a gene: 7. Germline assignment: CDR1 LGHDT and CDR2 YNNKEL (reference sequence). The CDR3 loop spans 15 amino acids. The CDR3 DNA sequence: TGTGCCAGCAGCCAAGGCAGGGGGTTCGGCCAGCCCCAGCATTTT. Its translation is CASSQGRGFGQPQHF.